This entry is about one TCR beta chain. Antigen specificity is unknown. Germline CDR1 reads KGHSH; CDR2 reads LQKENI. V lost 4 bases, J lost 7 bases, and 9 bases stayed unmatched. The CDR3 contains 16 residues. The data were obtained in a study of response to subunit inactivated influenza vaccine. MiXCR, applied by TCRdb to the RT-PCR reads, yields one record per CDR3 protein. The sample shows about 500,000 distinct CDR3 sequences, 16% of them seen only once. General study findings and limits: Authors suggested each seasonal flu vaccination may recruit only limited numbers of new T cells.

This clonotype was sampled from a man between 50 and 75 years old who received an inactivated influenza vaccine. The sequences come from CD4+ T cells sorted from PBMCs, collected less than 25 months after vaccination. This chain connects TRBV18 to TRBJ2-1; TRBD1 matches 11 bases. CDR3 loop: CASSLGSGTGGNEQFF. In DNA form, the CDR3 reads TGTGCCAGCTCACTAGGCTCCGGGACAGGGGGTAATGAGCAGTTCTTC.